The 5 T cell receptor beta chains presented below share a single source sample, sequenced in a study of blood T cell repertoires in COVID-19 (dated by TCRdb to 2018 to 2021). The library was produced with the immunoSEQ multiplex PCR assay. In TCRdb, the immuneACCESS table is reduced to in-frame sequences with V and J assigned. These tables do not hold every clone; where another copy was compared, an unresolved V gene accounts for under half, and the others remain unexplained. In this sample the table shows some 460,000 clones, 75% to 90% of which occur a single time. Approximately 0.7% of the sample is in the top ten clones. Sequencing was carried out using PBMCs or T cells enriched from blood (not recorded which). Every receptor here comes from a woman aged 18 to 35 who had recovered from COVID-19.

V gene TRBV5-6 combines with J gene TRBJ1-3; D perhaps matches TRBD1 (6 bases). The V gene's germline CDR1 is SGHDT and CDR2 YYEEEE. V lost 6 bases and J lost 0, with 19 bases in between. This CDR3 has 17 residues. The chain's CDR3 is CASTLGAEGSSGNTIYF. As DNA, the CDR3 is TGTGCCAGCACCCTGGGGGCAGAAGGGAGCTCTGGAAACACCATATATTTT.

Only a few counts were recorded for this clone. The chain uses TRBV4-1 and TRBJ1-5; a possible D gene is TRBD1 (6 bases). Trimming took 1 base from V and 8 from J, leaving 12 bases between them. The CDR3 is 14 amino acids. CDR1 is MGHRA, CDR2 YSYEKL, per germline. The CDR3 spells CASSQGQGQEPQHF. CDR3 DNA sequence: TGCGCCAGCAGCCAAGGGCAGGGGCAGGAGCCCCAGCATTTT.

This clone was seen just once. The CDR3 DNA reads as TGTGCCAGCAGCTTGCGAGAGACCCAGTACTTC. Translation: CASSLRETQYF. The chain uses TRBV5-6 and TRBJ2-5, with no clear D. The CDR3 loop spans 11 amino acids. Germline loops: CDR1 SGHDT, CDR2 YYEEEE. With 1 base removed from V and 4 bases from J, the gap between germline ends came to 2 bases. The complete variable domain, with remaining parts taken from reference TRBV5-6 and TRBJ2-5, reads DAGVTQSPTHLIKTRGQQVTLRCSPKSGHDTVSWYQQALGQGPQFIFQYYEEEERQRGNFPDRFSGHQFPNYSSELNVNALLLGDSALYLCASSLRETQYFGPGTRLLVL.

This chain uses TRBV7-9 with TRBJ2-1; possibly TRBD1 for D (6 bases). From germline, CDR1 is SEHNR and CDR2 FQNEAQ (reference sequence). There are 16 residues in the CDR3. V gave up 0 bases and J gave up 7 bases, with 16 bases separating them. CDR3 sequence: CASSLARDNRGNEQFF. In DNA, the CDR3 is TGTGCCAGCAGCTTAGCTAGGGACAATAGGGGGAATGAGCAGTTCTTC.

The chain links TRBV6-4 to TRBJ1-1; D unclear. Trimming cost V 2 bases and J 8 bases, with 12 bases left between them. Germline V CDR1 and CDR2: MRHNA, SNTAGT. The length of the CDR3 is 13 residues. The CDR3 is CASSDVPEEEAFF. The CDR3 bases are TGTGCCAGCAGTGACGTGCCCGAGGAGGAAGCTTTCTTT.